This T cell receptor (beta chain) comes out of a study of T cell repertoires in cytomegalovirus infection. Looking at the study overall: Matching HLA type and CMV infection were both indicated by public TCR beta signatures. Study-level points and caveats: Public TCR beta family frequency separated CMV-and-HLA carriers, including in an independent cohort. HLA-C-restricted CMV clonotypes gave the most frequent clonotype in two of eight donors.

As for this clonotype: Its antigen is unknown.

From the reads, TCRdb called clonotypes with MiXCR, one entry per CDR3 protein. The profile shows some 240,000 distinct CDR3 sequences, over 15% of them singletons. Germline loops: CDR1 LNHDA, CDR2 SQIVND (reference sequence). The CDR3 covers 16 residues. Trimming stripped 7 bases from V and 0 bases from J, with 15 bases between. This sequence originates from a human donor in good health (CMV status not recorded). Some clones in this sample may be carry-over from other donors' samples. The chain recombines TRBV19 with TRBJ2-2; D may match TRBD1 or TRBD2 (6 bases each). Source material: CD8+ T cells from PBMCs. DNA of the CDR3: TGTGCCAGTACCCCGCGGGACAAACCGAACACCGGGGAGCTGTTTTTT. Amino acids: CASTPRDKPNTGELFF.